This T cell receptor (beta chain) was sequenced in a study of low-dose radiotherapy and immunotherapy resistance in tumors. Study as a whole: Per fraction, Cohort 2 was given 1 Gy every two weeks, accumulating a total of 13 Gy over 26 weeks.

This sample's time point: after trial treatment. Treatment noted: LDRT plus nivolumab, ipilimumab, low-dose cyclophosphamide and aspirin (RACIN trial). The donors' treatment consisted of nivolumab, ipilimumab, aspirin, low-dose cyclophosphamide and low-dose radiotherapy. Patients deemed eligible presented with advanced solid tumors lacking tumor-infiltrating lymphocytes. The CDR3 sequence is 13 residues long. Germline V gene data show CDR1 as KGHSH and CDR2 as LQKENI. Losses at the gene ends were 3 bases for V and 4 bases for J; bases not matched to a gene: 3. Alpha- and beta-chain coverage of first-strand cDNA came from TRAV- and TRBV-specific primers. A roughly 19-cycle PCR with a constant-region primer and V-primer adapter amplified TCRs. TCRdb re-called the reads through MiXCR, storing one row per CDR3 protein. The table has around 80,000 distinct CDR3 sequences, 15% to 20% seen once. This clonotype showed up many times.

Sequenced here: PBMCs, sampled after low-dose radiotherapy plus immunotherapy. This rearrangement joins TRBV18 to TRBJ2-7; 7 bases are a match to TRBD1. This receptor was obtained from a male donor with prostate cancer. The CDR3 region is CASSPGQTYEQYF. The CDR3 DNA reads TGTGCCAGCTCACCGGGACAGACGTACGAGCAGTACTTC.